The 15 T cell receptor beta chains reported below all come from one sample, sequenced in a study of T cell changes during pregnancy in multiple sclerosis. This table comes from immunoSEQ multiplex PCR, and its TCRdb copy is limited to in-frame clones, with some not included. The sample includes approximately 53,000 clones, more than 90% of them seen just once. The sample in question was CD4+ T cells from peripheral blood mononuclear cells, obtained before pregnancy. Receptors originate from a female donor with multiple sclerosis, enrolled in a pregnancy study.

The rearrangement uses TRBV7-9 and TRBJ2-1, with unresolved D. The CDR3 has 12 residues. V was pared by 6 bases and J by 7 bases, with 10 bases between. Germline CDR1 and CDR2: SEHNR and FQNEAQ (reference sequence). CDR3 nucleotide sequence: TGTGCCAGCAGTCAGCGCAAAAATGAGCAGTTCTTC. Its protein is CASSQRKNEQFF.

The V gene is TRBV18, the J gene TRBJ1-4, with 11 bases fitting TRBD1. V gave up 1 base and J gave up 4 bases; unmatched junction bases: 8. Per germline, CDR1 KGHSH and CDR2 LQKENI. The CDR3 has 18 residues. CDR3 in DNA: TGTGCCAGCTCACCACTTGGACAGGGGGCCTACTATAATGAAAAACTGTTTTTT. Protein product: CASSPLGQGAYYNEKLFF.

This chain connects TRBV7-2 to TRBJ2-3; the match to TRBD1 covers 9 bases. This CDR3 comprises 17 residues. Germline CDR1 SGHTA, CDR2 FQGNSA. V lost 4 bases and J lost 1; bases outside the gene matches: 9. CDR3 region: CASSSGTGWYGTDTQYF. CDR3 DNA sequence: TGTGCCAGCAGCTCCGGGACAGGGTGGTATGGCACAGATACGCAGTATTTT.

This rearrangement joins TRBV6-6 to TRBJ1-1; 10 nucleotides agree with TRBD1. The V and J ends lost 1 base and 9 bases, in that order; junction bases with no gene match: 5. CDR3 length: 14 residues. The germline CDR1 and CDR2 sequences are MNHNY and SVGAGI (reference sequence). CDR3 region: CASSYWGQGSQAFF. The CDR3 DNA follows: TGTGCCAGCAGTTACTGGGGACAGGGGTCGCAAGCTTTCTTT.

The CDR3 reads CASSQSGTGGAQPQHF. CDR3 DNA sequence: TGCGCCAGCAGCCAAAGCGGGACCGGGGGAGCTCAGCCCCAGCATTTT. The rearrangement joins TRBV4-3 to TRBJ1-5; D may be TRBD1 (5 bases). Deletions cut 2 bases from V and 6 bases from J, with 17 bases between. The CDR3 contains 16 residues. Germline CDR1 and CDR2: LGHNA and YSLEER.

CDR3 protein: CASSYPAGGANYGYTF. The CDR3 nucleotides are TGTGCCAGCAGTTACCCAGCAGGAGGGGCTAACTATGGCTACACCTTC. This sequence joins TRBV6-6 and TRBJ1-2, with D perhaps TRBD1 (5 bases). Germline CDR1 is MNHNY and CDR2 is SVGAGI (reference sequence). Trimming shortened V by 2 bases and J by 0 bases, and 13 bases separated the two germline ends. This CDR3 region has 16 residues.

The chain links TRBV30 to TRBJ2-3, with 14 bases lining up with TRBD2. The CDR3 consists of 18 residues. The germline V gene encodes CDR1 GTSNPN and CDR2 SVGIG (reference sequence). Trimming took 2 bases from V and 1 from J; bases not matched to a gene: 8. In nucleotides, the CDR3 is TGTGCCTGGAGTTGGGGGACTAGCGGGAGTTCGGGCACAGATACGCAGTATTTT. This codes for CAWSWGTSGSSGTDTQYF.

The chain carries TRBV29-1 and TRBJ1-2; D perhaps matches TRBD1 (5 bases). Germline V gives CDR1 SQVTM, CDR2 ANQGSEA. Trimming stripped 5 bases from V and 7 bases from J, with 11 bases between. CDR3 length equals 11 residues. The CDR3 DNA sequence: TGCAGCGTTATCAGGGAGGCTGGCTACACCTTC. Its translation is CSVIREAGYTF. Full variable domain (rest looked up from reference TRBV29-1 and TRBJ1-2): SAVISQKPSRDICQRGTSLTIQCQVDSQVTMMFWYRQQPGQSLTLIATANQGSEATYESGFVIDKFPISRPNLTFSTLTVSNMSPEDSSIYLCSVIREAGYTFGSGTRLTVV.

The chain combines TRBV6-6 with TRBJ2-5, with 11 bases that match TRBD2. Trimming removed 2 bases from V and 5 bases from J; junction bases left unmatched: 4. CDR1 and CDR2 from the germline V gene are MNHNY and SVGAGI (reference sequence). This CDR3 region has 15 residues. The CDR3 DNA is TGTGCCAGCAGTTACACTAGCGGGAGTGGTGAGACCCAGTACTTC. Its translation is CASSYTSGSGETQYF.

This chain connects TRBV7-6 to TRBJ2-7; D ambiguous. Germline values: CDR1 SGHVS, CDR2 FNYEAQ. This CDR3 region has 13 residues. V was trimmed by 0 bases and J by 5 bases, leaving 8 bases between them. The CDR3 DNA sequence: TGTGCCAGCAGCTTAGCTCTGAGAGACGAGCAGTACTTC. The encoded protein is CASSLALRDEQYF.

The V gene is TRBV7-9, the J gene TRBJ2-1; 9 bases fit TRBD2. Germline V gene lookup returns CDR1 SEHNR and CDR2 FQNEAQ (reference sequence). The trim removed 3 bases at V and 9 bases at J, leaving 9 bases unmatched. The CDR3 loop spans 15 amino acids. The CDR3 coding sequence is TGTGCCAGCAGCTTCCGCAGCGGGACTAGCAGTGAGCAGTTCTTC. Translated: CASSFRSGTSSEQFF.

CDR3 nucleotide sequence: TGTGCCAGCACCCCCTTCCGGGGAAGCGAGCAGTACTTC. Protein product: CASTPFRGSEQYF. The chain employs TRBV6-5 and TRBJ2-7; D is possibly TRBD2 (5 bases). The CDR3 has 13 residues. The germline V gene encodes CDR1 MNHEY and CDR2 SVGAGI. V lost 7 bases and J lost 6, with 16 bases in between.

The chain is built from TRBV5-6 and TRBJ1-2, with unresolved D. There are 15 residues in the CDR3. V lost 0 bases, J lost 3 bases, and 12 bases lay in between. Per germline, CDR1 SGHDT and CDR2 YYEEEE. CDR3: CASSLDPEGYYGYTF. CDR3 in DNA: TGTGCCAGCAGCTTGGATCCGGAGGGATACTATGGCTACACCTTC.

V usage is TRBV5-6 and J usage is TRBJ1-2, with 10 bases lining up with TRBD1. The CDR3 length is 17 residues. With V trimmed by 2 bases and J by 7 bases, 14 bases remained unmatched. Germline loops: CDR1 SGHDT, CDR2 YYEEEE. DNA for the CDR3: TGTGCCAGCAGCTTTATCCGGGACAGGGGAATCGGTCGTGGCTACACCTTC. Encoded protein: CASSFIRDRGIGRGYTF. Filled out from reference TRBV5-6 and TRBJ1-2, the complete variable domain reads DAGVTQSPTHLIKTRGQQVTLRCSPKSGHDTVSWYQQALGQGPQFIFQYYEEEERQRGNFPDRFSGHQFPNYSSELNVNALLLGDSALYLCASSFIRDRGIGRGYTFGSGTRLTVV.

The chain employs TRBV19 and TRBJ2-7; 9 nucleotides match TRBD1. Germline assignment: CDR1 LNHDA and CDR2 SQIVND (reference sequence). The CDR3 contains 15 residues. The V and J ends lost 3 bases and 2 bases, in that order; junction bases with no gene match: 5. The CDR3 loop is CASSMGTGIPYEQYF. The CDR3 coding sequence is TGTGCCAGTAGTATGGGGACAGGGATACCCTACGAGCAGTACTTC. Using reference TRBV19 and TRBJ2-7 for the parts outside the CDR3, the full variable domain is DGGITQSPKYLFRKEGQNVTLSCEQNLNHDAMYWYRQDPGQGLRLIYYSQIVNDFQKGDIAEGYSVSREKKESFPLTVTSAQKNPTAFYLCASSMGTGIPYEQYFGPGTRLTVT.